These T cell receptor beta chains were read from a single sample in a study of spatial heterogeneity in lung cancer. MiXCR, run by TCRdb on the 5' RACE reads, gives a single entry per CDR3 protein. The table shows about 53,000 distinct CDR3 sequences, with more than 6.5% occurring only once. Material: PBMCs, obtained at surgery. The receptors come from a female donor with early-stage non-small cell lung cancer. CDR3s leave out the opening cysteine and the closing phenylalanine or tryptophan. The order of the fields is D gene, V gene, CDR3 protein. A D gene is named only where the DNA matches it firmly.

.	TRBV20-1	SASRNLLLYSPLH
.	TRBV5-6	ASSFTRGQPQH
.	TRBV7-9	ASSGLGSNQPQH
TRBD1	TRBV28	ASRQGAVEQY
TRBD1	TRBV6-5	ASRTGVYEQY
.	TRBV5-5	ASSLVSTSYGYT
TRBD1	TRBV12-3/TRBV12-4	ASRGQLNTEAF
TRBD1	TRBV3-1	ASSQNRGVEQY
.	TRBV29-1	SVSRDGTYEQY
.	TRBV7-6	ASSYLNTEAF
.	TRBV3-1	ASSPGTKLETQY
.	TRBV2	ASALSGVTEAF
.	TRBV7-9	ASSLAGIKNIQY
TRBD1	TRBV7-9	ASSPQGWNNEQF
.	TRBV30	AWRDRSSYEQY
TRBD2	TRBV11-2	ASSVERGASYEQY
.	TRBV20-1	SAWKGTAGNIQY
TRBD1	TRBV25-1	ASRGQGELAKNIQY
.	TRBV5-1	ASSPAGTAVDEQY
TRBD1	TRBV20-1	SARDPGGNTAGELF
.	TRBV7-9	ASSFLGPDTQY
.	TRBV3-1	ASSQGSNSYYGYT
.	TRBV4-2	ASSQDEEKLF
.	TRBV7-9	ASSLVSRNYGYT
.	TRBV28	ASTPTVNTEAF
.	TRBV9	ASSVGGPVPFDEQF
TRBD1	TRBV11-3	ASSLTGTGSEQY
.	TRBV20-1	SARDDSEAF
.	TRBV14	ASSQDRFGGQETQY
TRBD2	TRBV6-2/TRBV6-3	ASSSGGANTQY
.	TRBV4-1	ASSQDWQYNTGELF
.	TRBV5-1	ASSLSGGRSGANVLT
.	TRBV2	ASSGGFDEQF
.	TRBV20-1	SARDLAVPNQPQH
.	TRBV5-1	ASSLVPNTGELF
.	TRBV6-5	ASSLSGANEQY
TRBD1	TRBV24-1	ATSDRQGRTF
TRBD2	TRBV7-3	ASSLSGGAQNEQF
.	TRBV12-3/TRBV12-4	ASRRSFGTGNTEAF
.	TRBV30	AWSHGGDTDTQY
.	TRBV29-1	SVDIDTDTQY